A selection of T cell receptor beta chains follows, all from one sample in a study of control samples from healthy donors and cancer patients. This table comes from immunoSEQ multiplex PCR, and its TCRdb copy is limited to in-frame clones, with some not included. The profile shows about 120,000 clones, 88% of them singletons. What was sequenced was blood. These receptors all stem from an older woman in good health. The conserved cysteine and the conserved F or W are not part of the CDR3 here. The order of the fields is J gene, V gene, CDR3 protein.

J gene: TRBJ2-1
V gene: TRBV7-9
CDR3 protein: ACFRGGAVNEQF

J gene: TRBJ1-3
V gene: TRBV7-8
CDR3 protein: ASRSPGIPGNTIY

J gene: TRBJ2-1
V gene: TRBV11-2
CDR3 protein: ASSLVQGGPNEQF

J gene: TRBJ1-5
V gene: TRBV2
CDR3 protein: ASSDRTGDQPQH

J gene: TRBJ2-3
V gene: TRBV6-5
CDR3 protein: ASSLVGFSTDTQY

J gene: TRBJ2-5
V gene: TRBV7-8
CDR3 protein: ASSSRAGMEQETQY

J gene: TRBJ1-2
V gene: TRBV6-6
CDR3 protein: ASSYFGQQLDYGYT

J gene: TRBJ2-1
V gene: TRBV10-2
CDR3 protein: ASTRRDNEQF

J gene: TRBJ1-1
V gene: TRBV7-2
CDR3 protein: ASSSQGDTEAF

J gene: TRBJ1-1
V gene: TRBV10-3
CDR3 protein: AISESGSLEGEAF

J gene: TRBJ1-1
V gene: TRBV5-1
CDR3 protein: ASTTGRGQEGREAF

J gene: TRBJ1-3
V gene: TRBV10-2
CDR3 protein: ASSGPGVNTIY

J gene: TRBJ2-7
V gene: TRBV7-2
CDR3 protein: ASSPSPGKHEQY

J gene: TRBJ1-2
V gene: TRBV2
CDR3 protein: ASTQTGQIYGYT

J gene: TRBJ1-2
V gene: TRBV27
CDR3 protein: ASSFRQSGYGYT